Here is one T cell receptor (beta chain) with its context. This entry belongs to a study of blood T cell repertoires in COVID-19. Overall study context: Samples of COVID-19 (acute and convalescent) were obtained from the United States, Italy and Spain. Nucleic acid was either cDNA or gDNA, and it came from T cells, B-cell-depleted T cells, or PBMCs.

CDR3 size: 14 residues. CDR1 and CDR2 (germline): WSHSY, SAAADI. V lost 6 bases and J 1 base, leaving 12 bases between the germline ends. In the original analysis: It was from reference gene primer amplification that nucleated cell counts were estimated. Data came from immunoSEQ multiplex PCR; TCRdb stores just in-frame clones and leaves some out. That table supplies the V and J calls and clone size; D and trimming were determined from the DNA. The table shows approximately 250,000 clones, with nearly 85% occurring only once. This clonotype was obtained from a human donor in a cohort sampled during active COVID-19. The specimen was peripheral blood. V gene TRBV10-2 combines with J gene TRBJ1-1, with D possibly matching TRBD1 (6 bases). The CDR3 DNA reads TGCGCCAGCAGCGACCCGGACAGGAACACTGAAGCTTTCTTT. The encoded protein is CASSDPDRNTEAFF.